This TCR beta chain was found in a study of blood T cell repertoires in COVID-19. Study-level information: The study drew acute and convalescent COVID-19 samples from the United States, Italy and Spain.

Libraries were prepared by immunoSEQ multiplex PCR; TCRdb keeps only in-frame clonotypes and omits some of them. The sample holds about 350,000 clones, about 90% seen once. Assignment of participants to cohorts was predicated upon participant-reported clinical history. The recovered donors of Cohort 3 showed two negative PCRs, clearance, or symptom resolution. The receptor's source is a woman aged 25 to 39 who had recovered from COVID-19. The source material was PBMCs or T cells enriched from blood (not recorded which).

CDR3 nucleotide sequence: TGTGCCAGTAGTAAGAGCAACTATGGCTACACCTTC. Protein sequence: CASSKSNYGYTF. The genes are TRBV19 and TRBJ1-2; D call uncertain. With 4 bases removed from V and 2 bases from J, the gap between germline ends came to 5 bases. Germline CDR1 and CDR2: LNHDA and SQIVND (reference sequence). The CDR3 is 12 amino acids.